This T cell receptor (beta chain) was found in a study of PD-L1 blockade in urothelial cancer. Study as a whole: Dosed intravenously at 1,200 mg every 3 weeks, atezolizumab was initiated by patients at some point between 2012 and 2014.

V lost 5 bases to trimming and J lost 7 bases; unmatched junction nucleotides: 7. The CDR3 totals 13 residues. Germline V CDR1 and CDR2: SGHTA, FQGNSA. Time point noted: pretreatment peripheral blood. Here immunoSEQ multiplex PCR was the method, and the copy in TCRdb shows in-frame clones only, minus some. The data contain roughly 30,000 clones, nearly 85% of them singletons. The chain recombines TRBV7-2 with TRBJ1-1; 7 bases match TRBD1. This receptor was identified in a man aged 55 to 70 with urothelial cancer. The sequenced sample was PBMCs, obtained around atezolizumab (anti-PD-L1) treatment. DNA for the CDR3: TGTGCCAGCAGCCTAACCCGGGACAGTGAAGCTTTCTTT. Protein product: CASSLTRDSEAFF.